The 21 T cell receptor beta chains given below trace back to one sample, sequenced in a study of CD8+ T cells in alopecia areata. Treatment indicated: oral pan-JAK inhibitor, 5-10 mg twice daily. RNA extraction and reverse transcription yielded cDNA as sequencing template. TCRdb's table, derived via immunoSEQ multiplex PCR, lists solely in-frame clones and lacks some. The sample records about 200,000 clones, about 60% being singletons. The sequences come from CD4+ T cells sorted from blood, collected at week 4, from a patient treated with tofacitinib. The receptors here all came from a human donor with alopecia areata.

In this sample, this clone turned up a few times. V and J are TRBV14 and TRBJ2-2; the match to TRBD2 covers 10 bases. Germline V gene lookup returns CDR1 SGHDN and CDR2 FVKESK. CDR3 length: 16 residues. The V segment lost 1 base and the J segment 4 bases; nucleotides outside the gene matches: 3. CDR3 DNA: TGTGCCAGCAGCCAAGGAGGGACTAGCGTCACCGGGGAGCTGTTTTTT. Residues: CASSQGGTSVTGELFF.

The V and J genes are TRBV5-4 and TRBJ2-2, with D tentatively TRBD1 (5 bases). V shed 0 bases and J shed 3 bases, with 12 bases lying between them. The CDR3 covers 16 residues. The germline V gene has CDR1 SGHNT and CDR2 YYREEE (reference sequence). The CDR3 DNA is TGTGCCAGCAGCTTGGCCCGTGGGGCGGACACCGGGGAGCTGTTTTTT. As protein: CASSLARGADTGELFF.

The rearrangement joins TRBV5-1 to TRBJ1-1; 8 bases line up with TRBD1. Germline V gene data show CDR1 as SGHRS and CDR2 as YFSETQ. The CDR3 runs 17 residues. J gave up 4 bases and V 0 bases, and 11 bases lay outside the gene matches. The CDR3 nucleotides read TGCGCCAGCAGCTTGGCTCAAAGCGGGACAGGTGGCACTGAAGCTTTCTTT. Translation: CASSLAQSGTGGTEAFF.

The rearrangement uses TRBV18 and TRBJ2-5; possibly TRBD2 for D (6 bases). Germline-derived CDR1 and CDR2 are KGHSH and LQKENI. V lost 3 bases and J lost 7, with 12 bases in between. The CDR3 contains 13 residues. The CDR3 region has the DNA TGTGCCAGCTCACCCCGCGAGGAGGGGACCCAGTACTTC. Translating gives CASSPREEGTQYF.

The V call is TRBV29-1, the J call TRBJ1-1; 7 bases are a match to TRBD1. The germline V gene has CDR1 SQVTM and CDR2 ANQGSEA. The CDR3 extends over 14 amino acids. With 3 bases clipped from V and 4 bases from J, the junction kept 8 bases outside the gene matches. Here the CDR3 DNA reads TGCAGCGTTGATGATACAGGGGTGGGCACTGAAGCTTTCTTT. This sequence encodes CSVDDTGVGTEAFF.

This clone was picked up a small number of times. V usage is TRBV28 and J usage is TRBJ2-3; D is undetermined. Trimming took off 2 bases at V and 5 bases at J, with 14 bases between the two ends. Germline-derived CDR1 and CDR2 are MDHEN and SYDVKM. CDR3 size: 15 residues. CDR3 sequence: CASSLLGRVLDTQYF. The DNA of the CDR3 is TGTGCCAGCAGTTTACTGGGTCGGGTTCTAGATACGCAGTATTTT.

This chain connects TRBV5-4 to TRBJ1-1; weak D call: TRBD1 (6 bases). The CDR3 runs to 14 residues. Trimming removed 5 bases at V and 4 bases at J, with 15 bases between. Per germline, CDR1 SGHNT and CDR2 YYREEE (reference sequence). The DNA for the CDR3 is TGTGCCAGCAGAGCGAAGGACAGTCCCACTGAAGCTTTCTTT. It codes for CASRAKDSPTEAFF.

The rearrangement links TRBV2 to TRBJ2-1; TRBD2 matches 11 bases. CDR1 and CDR2 (germline): SNHLY, FYNNEI. CDR3 size: 15 residues. The V and J ends lost 5 bases and 9 bases, in that order; junction bases with no gene match: 9. CDR3: CASSPGVAGGPEQFF. The CDR3 region has the DNA TGTGCCAGCAGTCCCGGGGTAGCGGGGGGGCCTGAGCAGTTCTTC.

The rearrangement links TRBV25-1 to TRBJ2-1, with TRBD1 matching 11 bases. Germline trimming cut 0 bases from V and 6 bases from J; bases unmatched to any gene: 1. The length of the CDR3 is 15 residues. Germline loops: CDR1 MGHDK, CDR2 SYGVNS. This CDR3 reads CASSEYGTGGNEQFF. In DNA, the CDR3 is TGTGCCAGCAGTGAATACGGGACAGGGGGCAATGAGCAGTTCTTC.

V and J are TRBV25-1 and TRBJ2-7; 9 bases map to TRBD1. The CDR3 covers 14 residues. V shed 6 bases, J shed 4 bases, and the junction held 7 bases outside the gene matches. Germline assignment: CDR1 MGHDK and CDR2 SYGVNS. The CDR3 DNA is TGTGCCAGCAGGGGGGGGACAGGGACTTACGAGCAGTACTTC. Protein product: CASRGGTGTYEQYF.

The chain carries TRBV6-5 and TRBJ2-7; 9 bases map to TRBD1. Trimming took 2 bases from V and 6 from J; bases not matched to a gene: 8. This CDR3 contains 15 residues. Per the germline V gene, CDR1 is MNHEY and CDR2 is SVGAGI. This CDR3 reads CASSYGDRASREQYF. The CDR3 region has the DNA TGTGCCAGCAGTTACGGGGACAGGGCATCGCGCGAGCAGTACTTC.

The chain is built from TRBV5-1 and TRBJ1-5, with 9 bases that match TRBD1. The CDR3 has 14 amino acids. Unmatched junction bases numbered 6, after V lost 4 bases and J lost 7 bases. Looked up from germline, CDR1 is SGHRS and CDR2 is YFSETQ. The CDR3 bases are TGCGCCAGCAGCGTGGACAGGGGCGGGCAGCCCCAGCATTTT. Protein sequence: CASSVDRGGQPQHF.

The chain uses TRBV18 and TRBJ2-6; TRBD1 is a possible D gene (6 bases). Trimming pared 4 bases from V and 2 bases from J, leaving 9 bases between. The germline CDR1 and CDR2 sequences are KGHSH and LQKENI. The CDR3 extends over 15 amino acids. The CDR3 nucleotides read TGTGCCAGCTCACAGAACAGGGCTGGGGCCAACGTCCTGACTTTC. This codes for CASSQNRAGANVLTF.

The CDR3 is CASSLAQGLNTGELFF. The CDR3 DNA follows: TGTGCCAGCAGCTTAGCGCAAGGATTGAACACCGGGGAGCTGTTTTTT. The gene calls are TRBV7-8 and TRBJ2-2; D remains ambiguous. From germline, CDR1 is SGHVS and CDR2 FQNEAQ. V gave up 0 bases and J gave up 1 base, with 9 bases separating them. The CDR3 covers 16 residues.

CDR3 DNA: TGTGCCTGGACTCCAACAGGGTTCGATGGCTACACCTTC. It yields the protein CAWTPTGFDGYTF. The rearrangement links TRBV30 to TRBJ1-2; the D gene is possibly TRBD1 (6 bases). Germline V lookup: CDR1 GTSNPN, CDR2 SVGIG (reference sequence). V was pared by 4 bases and J by 6 bases, with 15 bases between. The CDR3 totals 13 residues.

The count of this clone is one. The gene calls are TRBV5-1 and TRBJ2-3, with D maybe TRBD1 (6 bases). The germline gives CDR1 SGHRS, CDR2 YFSETQ. This CDR3 has 14 amino acids. Deletions cut 4 bases from V and 0 bases from J, with 9 bases between. CDR3 region: CASSAGTSTDTQYF. DNA of the CDR3: TGCGCCAGCAGCGCAGGGACAAGCACAGATACGCAGTATTTT.

The gene calls are TRBV4-1 and TRBJ2-3; possible D gene TRBD1, 5 bases. CDR3 length: 16 amino acids. Germline V gene lookup returns CDR1 MGHRA and CDR2 YSYEKL. The V gene lost 0 bases and the J gene lost 3 bases, with 13 bases spanning the gap. Here the CDR3 reads CASSQDPSPGTDTQYF. In DNA, the CDR3 is TGCGCCAGCAGCCAAGATCCCTCTCCAGGGACAGATACGCAGTATTTT.

The CDR3 loop reads CASSIGHTYEQYF. Written as DNA, the CDR3 is TGTGCCAGCAGTATAGGACACACCTACGAGCAGTACTTC. The V and J genes are TRBV27 and TRBJ2-7; a possible D gene is TRBD1 (5 bases). The CDR3 is made up of 13 amino acids. V was pared by 5 bases and J by 2 bases, with 10 bases between. Germline CDR1 MNHEY, CDR2 SMNVEV (reference sequence).

This clone appeared a few times. The chain combines TRBV5-1 with TRBJ2-2, with D possibly being TRBD1 (6 bases). Germline CDR1 reads SGHRS; CDR2 reads YFSETQ. The ends were cut back, 6 bases at V and 6 bases at J, with 15 bases in the middle. The CDR3 has 14 amino acids. This chain's CDR3 is CASTPIQGAGELFF. CDR3 DNA sequence: TGCGCCAGCACCCCCATACAGGGCGCCGGGGAGCTGTTTTTT.

The rearrangement links TRBV30 to TRBJ1-1; D not resolved. This CDR3 comprises 11 residues. Germline V lookup: CDR1 GTSNPN, CDR2 SVGIG (reference sequence). Trimming cost V 2 bases and J 3 bases, with 4 bases left between them. The CDR3 coding sequence is TGTGCCTGGAGTCTCTACACTGAAGCTTTCTTT. It translates to CAWSLYTEAFF.

This rearrangement joins TRBV29-1 to TRBJ2-3, with D tentatively TRBD1 (6 bases). From germline, CDR1 is SQVTM and CDR2 ANQGSEA. Trimming left V 6 bases short and J 0 bases short, with 13 bases between. There are 14 residues in the CDR3. CDR3 coding DNA: TGCAGCGTGGGTGGACAGTTGAGCACAGATACGCAGTATTTT. Amino acid sequence: CSVGGQLSTDTQYF.